This T cell receptor (beta chain) stems from a study of cytomegalovirus exposure and HLA in healthy donors. In the study overall: Researchers previously reported finding 100 million or so unique TCR beta sequences from roughly 180 million T cells. Around 89 million unique TCRs from HLA-typed donors made up an early data release.

V trimming: 6 bases; J trimming: 1 base; junction bases outside the gene matches: 6. The CDR3 runs 15 residues. Germline V CDR1 and CDR2: SGHTA, FQGTGA. It was with 60 Vbeta and 13 Jbeta primers that the PCR ran. TCRdb's copy holds only in-frame clones and misses some; the assay was immunoSEQ multiplex PCR. This table holds fewer than 110,000 clones, 65% to 80% found once. What was sequenced was PBMCs. The chain recombines TRBV7-3 with TRBJ2-3; 8 nucleotides align to TRBD2. The TCR was taken from a male donor in good health and CMV-seronegative. CDR3 nucleotides: TGTGCCAGCAGAGAAGCGGGAGACGGCACAGATACGCAGTATTTT. Translated: CASREAGDGTDTQYF.